These 5 T cell receptor beta chains were all obtained from the same sample, sequenced in a study of shared clonotypes between healthy human individuals. Libraries were prepared by immunoSEQ multiplex PCR; TCRdb keeps only in-frame clonotypes and omits some of them. The sample holds some 2,500,000 clones, 90% to 95% seen once. Sequenced sample: naive CD4+ T cells from PBMCs. Subset described: CD45RA+ positively selected. The source is a young man in good health. Some clones in this sample may be carry-over from other donors' samples.

The chain joins TRBV5-1 to TRBJ2-7, with TRBD1 identical over 7 bases. Germline V gives CDR1 SGHRS, CDR2 YFSETQ. The CDR3 is 15 amino acids. With V trimmed by 4 bases and J by 1 base, 8 bases remained unmatched. The CDR3 DNA reads as TGCGCCAGCAGCCTCGGACAGGATCGTTCCTACGAGCAGTACTTC. Amino acid sequence: CASSLGQDRSYEQYF.

This chain uses TRBV11-3 with TRBJ2-7, with TRBD2 matching over 10 bases. The CDR3 sequence is 15 residues long. Per germline, CDR1 SGHNT and CDR2 YENEEA. V gave up 1 base and J gave up 5 bases; unmatched junction bases: 5. The CDR3 protein is CASSLGSGRAHEQYF. As DNA, the CDR3 is TGTGCCAGCAGCTTAGGAAGCGGGAGGGCCCACGAGCAGTACTTC.

This chain links TRBV7-9 with TRBJ2-2; TRBD1 or TRBD2 may be the D gene (7 bases each). CDR3 length equals 16 residues. Germline CDR1 is SEHNR and CDR2 is FQNEAQ (reference sequence). Trimming took 5 bases from V and 3 from J, leaving 16 bases between them. The CDR3 sequence is CASSPGGGAHTGELFF. The CDR3, as DNA: TGTGCCAGCAGCCCAGGGGGGGGCGCGCACACCGGGGAGCTGTTTTTT. Drawing the rest from reference TRBV7-9 and TRBJ2-2, the complete variable domain is DTGVSQNPRHKITKRGQNVTFRCDPISEHNRLYWYRQTLGQGPEFLTYFQNEAQLEKSRLLSDRFSAERPKGSFSTLEIQRTEQGDSAMYLCASSPGGGAHTGELFFGEGSRLTVL.

The chain has TRBV7-3 and TRBJ1-1; D is possibly TRBD1 (6 bases). CDR3 size: 15 residues. Trimming pared 3 bases from V and 1 base from J, leaving 12 bases between. CDR1 SGHTA and CDR2 FQGTGA come from the germline V gene. CDR3 residues: CASSFQGSGNTEAFF. In DNA, the CDR3 is TGTGCCAGCAGCTTTCAGGGGTCGGGGAACACTGAAGCTTTCTTT. Drawing the rest from reference TRBV7-3 and TRBJ1-1, the complete variable domain is GAGVSQTPSNKVTEKGKYVELRCDPISGHTALYWYRQSLGQGPEFLIYFQGTGAADDSGLPNDRFFAVRPEGSVSTLKIQRTERGDSAVYLCASSFQGSGNTEAFFGQGTRLTVV.

The gene calls are TRBV5-6 and TRBJ2-1; 10 nucleotides agree with TRBD2. The length of the CDR3 is 17 residues. The trim removed 4 bases at V and 6 bases at J, leaving 13 bases unmatched. Germline loops: CDR1 SGHDT, CDR2 YYEEEE. The CDR3 region is CASSPTTLAGGANEQFF. The CDR3 nucleotides read TGTGCCAGCAGCCCGACCACCTTAGCGGGAGGTGCCAATGAGCAGTTCTTC.